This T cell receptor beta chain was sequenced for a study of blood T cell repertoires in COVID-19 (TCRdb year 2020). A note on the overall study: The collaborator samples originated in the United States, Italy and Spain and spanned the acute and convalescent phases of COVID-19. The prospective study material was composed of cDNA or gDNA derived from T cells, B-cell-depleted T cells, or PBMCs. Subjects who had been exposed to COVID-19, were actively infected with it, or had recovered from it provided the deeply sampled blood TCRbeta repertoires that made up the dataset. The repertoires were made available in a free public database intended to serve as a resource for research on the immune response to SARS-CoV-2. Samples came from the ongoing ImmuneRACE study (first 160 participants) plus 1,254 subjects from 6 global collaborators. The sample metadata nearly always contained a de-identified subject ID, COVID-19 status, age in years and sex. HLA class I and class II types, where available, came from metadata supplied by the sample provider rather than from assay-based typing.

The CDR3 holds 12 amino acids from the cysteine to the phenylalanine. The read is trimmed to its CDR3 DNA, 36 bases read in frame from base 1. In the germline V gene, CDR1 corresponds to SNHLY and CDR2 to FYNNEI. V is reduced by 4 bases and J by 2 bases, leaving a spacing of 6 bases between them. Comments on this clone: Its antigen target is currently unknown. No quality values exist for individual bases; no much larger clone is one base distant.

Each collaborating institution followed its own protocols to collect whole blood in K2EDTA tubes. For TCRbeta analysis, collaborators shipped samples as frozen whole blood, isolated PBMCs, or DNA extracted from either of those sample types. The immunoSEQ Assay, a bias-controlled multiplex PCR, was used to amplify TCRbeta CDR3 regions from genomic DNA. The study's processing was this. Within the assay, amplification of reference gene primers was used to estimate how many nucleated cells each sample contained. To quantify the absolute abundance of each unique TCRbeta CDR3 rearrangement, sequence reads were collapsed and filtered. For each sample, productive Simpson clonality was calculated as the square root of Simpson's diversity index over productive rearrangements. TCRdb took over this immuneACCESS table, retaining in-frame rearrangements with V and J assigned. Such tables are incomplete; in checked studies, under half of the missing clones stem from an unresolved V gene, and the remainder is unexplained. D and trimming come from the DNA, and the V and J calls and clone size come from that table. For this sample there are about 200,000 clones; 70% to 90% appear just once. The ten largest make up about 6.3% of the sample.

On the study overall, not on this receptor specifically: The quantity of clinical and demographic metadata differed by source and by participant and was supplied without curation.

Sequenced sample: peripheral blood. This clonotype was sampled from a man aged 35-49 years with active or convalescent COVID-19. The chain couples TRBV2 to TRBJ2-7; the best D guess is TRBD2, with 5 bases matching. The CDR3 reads CASSALAYEQYF. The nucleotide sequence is TGTGCCAGCAGTGCACTAGCCTACGAGCAGTACTTC.